The 10 T cell receptor beta chains below were found in one sample sequenced in a study of blood T cell repertoires in COVID-19. Sequenced by immunoSEQ multiplex PCR; TCRdb stores in-frame clones only, minus some. The data hold about 280,000 clones, with 85% observed a single time. The sequencing sample was made of PBMCs or T cells enriched from blood (not recorded which). The source of these receptors is a woman aged 45 to 65 who had recovered from COVID-19.

V gene TRBV7-8 combines with J gene TRBJ2-7; D gene unclear. Trimming took 5 bases from V and 0 from J, leaving 5 bases between them. Germline assignment: CDR1 SGHVS and CDR2 FQNEAQ. The CDR3 loop spans 12 amino acids. CDR3 protein: CASSPFSYEQYF. The CDR3 DNA reads TGTGCCAGCAGCCCTTTCTCCTACGAGCAGTACTTC. Combining the CDR3 with reference TRBV7-8 and TRBJ2-7 gives the whole variable domain GAGVSQSPRYKVAKRGQDVALRCDPISGHVSLFWYQQALGQGPEFLTYFQNEAQLDKSGLPSDRFFAERPEGSVSTLKIQRTQQEDSAVYLCASSPFSYEQYFGPGTRLTVT.

The chain uses TRBV12-2 and TRBJ1-6; the table's D call, TRBD1, was not checked against the DNA. TRBV12-2 is deemed a pseudogene. The CDR3 loop spans 15 amino acids. Here the CDR3 DNA reads TGTGCAAGTCGCTTAACAGGCCGCCAAAATTCACCCCTCCACTTT. Its translation is CASRLTGRQNSPLHF.

This rearrangement joins TRBV10-2 to TRBJ2-7; D call uncertain. The CDR3 totals 11 residues. In germline, CDR1 is WSHSY, CDR2 SAAADI. Deletions cut 6 bases from V and 2 bases from J, with 5 bases between. The CDR3 region has the DNA TGCGCCAGCAGACTTGCCTACGAGCAGTACTTC. Its protein is CASRLAYEQYF.

V is TRBV7-3 and J is TRBJ2-2, with 13 nucleotides matching TRBD2. With V trimmed by 5 bases and J by 4 bases, 4 bases remained unmatched. Germline loops: CDR1 SGHTA, CDR2 FQGTGA. This CDR3 contains 16 residues. The CDR3, as DNA: TGTGCCAGCAGCACAGGACTAGCGGGGGTCACCGGGGAGCTGTTTTTT. Translated: CASSTGLAGVTGELFF.

The gene calls are TRBV5-1 and TRBJ2-3; 10 bases are a match to TRBD2. Per the germline V gene, CDR1 is SGHRS and CDR2 is YFSETQ. The junction had 15 bases not matched to a gene; V was cut back by 4 bases and J by 4 bases. There are 18 residues in the CDR3. The CDR3 loop reads CASSPRWVAGGRPDTQYF. CDR3 coding DNA: TGCGCCAGCAGCCCTCGGTGGGTAGCGGGGGGCCGGCCAGATACGCAGTATTTT. Supplemented by reference TRBV5-1 and TRBJ2-3, the full variable domain reads KAGVTQTPRYLIKTRGQQVTLSCSPISGHRSVSWYQQTPGQGLQFLFEYFSETQRNKGNFPGRFSGRQFSNSRSEMNVSTLELGDSALYLCASSPRWVAGGRPDTQYFGPGTRLTVL.

This sequence joins TRBV5-6 and TRBJ1-2; perhaps TRBD1 as D (6 bases). There are 12 residues in the CDR3. Germline-derived CDR1 and CDR2 are SGHDT and YYEEEE. V shed 1 base and J shed 10 bases, with 11 bases lying between them. Here the CDR3 reads CASSLTGYDYTF. DNA for the CDR3: TGTGCCAGCAGCTTGACAGGGTACGACTACACCTTC.

In its sample, this clone was seen a few times. CDR3 amino acids: CASRDREGANYGYTF. DNA of the CDR3: TGTGCCAGCAGGGACAGGGAAGGGGCTAACTATGGCTACACCTTC. This chain links TRBV4-2 with TRBJ1-2; TRBD1 agrees at 8 bases. Trimming removed 6 bases from V and 0 bases from J; junction bases left unmatched: 6. Germline CDR1 and CDR2: LGHNA and YNFKEQ. The CDR3 spans 15 residues.

V and J are TRBV28 and TRBJ2-4, with 7 bases aligning to TRBD1. Germline lookup yields CDR1 MDHEN and CDR2 SYDVKM. V shed 4 bases, J shed 3 bases, and the junction held 9 bases outside the gene matches. This CDR3 is built from 16 residues. The CDR3 coding sequence is TGTGCCAGCAGTTGGCCCGGGACAGCGTACAAAAACATTCAGTACTTC. It specifies CASSWPGTAYKNIQYF.

The rearrangement links TRBV27 to TRBJ2-7, with D possibly being TRBD1 (6 bases). V was pared by 6 bases and J by 2 bases, with 14 bases between. The CDR3 covers 14 residues. Germline lookup yields CDR1 MNHEY and CDR2 SMNVEV (reference sequence). This chain's CDR3 is CASSLRDKAYEQYF. The CDR3 region has the DNA TGTGCCAGCAGCCTCCGGGACAAAGCCTACGAGCAGTACTTC.

This clone was detected once. V is TRBV6-2 or TRBV6-3 and J is TRBJ1-1; tentatively, D is TRBD1 (6 bases). This CDR3 spans 18 amino acids. Trimming pared 4 bases from V and 0 bases from J, leaving 21 bases between. In germline, CDR1 is MNHEY, CDR2 SVGEGT. CDR3 DNA sequence: TGTGCCAGCAGTTTTTCTAGGGGGATCGTGATCGTGAACACTGAAGCTTTCTTT. Translating it yields CASSFSRGIVIVNTEAFF.